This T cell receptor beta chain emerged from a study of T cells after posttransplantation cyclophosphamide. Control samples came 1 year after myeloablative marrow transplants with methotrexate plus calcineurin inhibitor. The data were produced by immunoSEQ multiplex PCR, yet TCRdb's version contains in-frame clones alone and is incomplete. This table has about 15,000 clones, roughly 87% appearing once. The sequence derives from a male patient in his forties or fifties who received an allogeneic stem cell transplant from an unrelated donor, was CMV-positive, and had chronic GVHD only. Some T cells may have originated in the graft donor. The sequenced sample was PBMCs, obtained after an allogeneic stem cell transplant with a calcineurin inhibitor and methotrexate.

CDR3 bases: TGTGCCAGCAGTCGGGACTCGAGCTCCTACGAGCAGTACTTC. Translating gives CASSRDSSSYEQYF. This rearrangement joins TRBV6-5 to TRBJ2-7, with TRBD2 as a possible D gene (6 bases). V gave up 5 bases and J gave up 0 bases, with 11 bases separating them. The CDR3 contains 14 residues. Per germline, CDR1 MNHEY and CDR2 SVGAGI.